This T cell receptor beta chain comes out of a study of Graves' ophthalmopathy and Graves' hyperthyroidism (dated by TCRdb to 2016 to 2018). Describing the broader study: Peripheral blood was collected at initial diagnosis, prior to any treatment. TCR beta repertoire signatures were used to distinguish Graves' ophthalmopathy from Graves' hyperthyroidism and to predict progression to ophthalmopathy. In total, some 140 blood samples were TCR-sequenced: approximately 42 ophthalmopathy, 80 or so hyperthyroidism and some 17 hyperthyroidism-to-ophthalmopathy patients. A discovery set of more than 90 patients (43 ophthalmopathy, 57 stable hyperthyroidism) was enrolled to explore V-J signatures distinguishing ophthalmopathy from hyperthyroidism. An independent validation cohort was composed of 18 hyperthyroidism patients and around 16 patients who later progressed from hyperthyroidism to ophthalmopathy. In several hyperthyroidism patients, the T-cell repertoires found in thyroid tissue were compared with those found in blood. Once sampling was done, hyperthyroidism patients were given methimazole at a starting dose of 30 mg daily, while ophthalmopathy patients were given high-dose intravenous methylprednisolone. The 100 or so discovery patients were randomly divided into training and test sets at a 7:3 ratio.

CDR1 SEHNR and CDR2 FQNEAQ were looked up in the germline V gene (reference sequence). After removal of 7 bases from V and 3 bases from J, the junction retains 5 bases not matched to a gene. From the cysteine up to the phenylalanine, the CDR3 has a length of 14 residues. Only CDR3 DNA is held: 42 bases, read in frame from base 1. For repertoire sequencing, the TCR beta CDR3 regions were amplified from RNA transcripts. A first-round RT-PCR used HTBI primers with the Qiagen OneStep RT-PCR kit, followed by a second-round multiplex PCR, size selection and purification. The libraries underwent paired-end sequencing with 100 bp reads on an Illumina HiSeq2000. Concerning the study's data processing: Reads were processed with SOAPnuke, discarding reads with adapters, uncalled bases, mean Phred below 15, or no exact constant-primer or identifier match. High-quality paired reads were merged with COPE v1.2.5. Each unique nucleotide sequence was defined as a clonotype, and clonotypes were aligned to IMGT TRB V, D and J references with MiTCR v1.1. Only V-J combinations with frequency above 0.0001 were analysed, covering around 99% of repertoires. For each V-J combination, a TCR clonal expansion and chaos score was defined as F50 clonal expansion divided by the chaos observed in the TCRdist matrix. Features were reduced by Welch's t-statistics and random forest to some 13 V-J combinations, which fed a naive Bayes classifier. Thyroid-blood repertoire similarity was quantified with the Morisita-Horn index. TCRdb reworked the public reads: Q25 trimming with fastp, MiXCR clone assembly, productive beta chains retained. Rows merge per CDR3 protein into single entries with the most common DNA and genes. V and J calls and clone size were set by TCRdb, not the authors. The sample yields fewer than 400,000 distinct CDR3 sequences; 15% to 20% were counted once. Roughly 1.5% of the sample is taken by the ten largest.

Overall study results and their limits: No statistical method was used to predetermine the sample size, and group allocation was not hidden from the investigators. In cross-validation, the 13-signature model distinguished ophthalmopathy from stable hyperthyroidism with 87.88% sensitivity and about 81% specificity, while in the test set the corresponding values were about 80% and 75%. In validation, the model predicted ophthalmopathy progression with 70.59% sensitivity and roughly 72% specificity; eleven to twelve predicted patients were CT-confirmed with GO in a median of around 6 months. Most expanded thyroid clonotypes with a frequency above 0.001 also appeared in blood, which suggests that blood repertoires may reflect the immune response in the thyroid.

Ophthalmopathy patients were characterized by moderately to severely active disease, a Clinical Activity Score of at least 3, a NOSPECS grade of at least 4, and a disease duration under 3 months. Patients with other autoimmune diseases, uncontrolled infections, pregnancy or lactation were excluded from the study. Clinical symptoms, serum thyroxine, TRAb, thyroid ultrasound and orbital computed tomography were used for diagnosis. PBMCs were isolated from roughly 10 ml of fresh peripheral blood by Ficoll-Paque density gradient centrifugation. Trizol reagent was used to extract the total RNA, and its quality was then checked on an Agilent 2100 Bioanalyzer. This clonotype was seen at least ten times. No cognate antigen has been identified for it. No base-level quality is on record; no much larger clone is a single base apart.

The sequence is built from TRBV7-9 and TRBJ1-1, with 10 bases in between that match TRBD1. Sequenced: peripheral blood. This TCR came from a woman aged 18 to 35 with Graves' ophthalmopathy. Donor details come from another sample of the same person, matched by shared clones. The CDR3 protein: CASNTGTGDTEAFF. The DNA reads as follows: TGTGCCAGCAACACCGGGACAGGGGACACTGAAGCTTTCTTT. Reference TRBV7-9 and TRBJ1-1 proteins supply the regions before and after the CDR3; the full variable domain is: DTGVSQNPRHKITKRGQNVTFRCDPISEHNRLYWYRQTLGQGPEFLTYFQNEAQLEKSRLLSDRFSAERPKGSFSTLEIQRTEQGDSAMYLCASNTGTGDTEAFFGQGTRLTVV.